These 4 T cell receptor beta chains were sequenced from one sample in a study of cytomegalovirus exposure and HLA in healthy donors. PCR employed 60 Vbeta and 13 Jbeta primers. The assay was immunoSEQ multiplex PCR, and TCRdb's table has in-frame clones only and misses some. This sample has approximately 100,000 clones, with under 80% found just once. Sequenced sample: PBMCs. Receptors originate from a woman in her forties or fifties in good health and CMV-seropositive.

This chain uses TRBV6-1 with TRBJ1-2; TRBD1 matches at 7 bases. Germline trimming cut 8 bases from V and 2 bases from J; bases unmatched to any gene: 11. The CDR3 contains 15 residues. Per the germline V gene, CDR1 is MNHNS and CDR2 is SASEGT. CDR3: CASRGQVILNYGYTF. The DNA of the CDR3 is TGTGCCAGCCGTGGACAGGTCATTCTCAACTATGGCTACACCTTC.

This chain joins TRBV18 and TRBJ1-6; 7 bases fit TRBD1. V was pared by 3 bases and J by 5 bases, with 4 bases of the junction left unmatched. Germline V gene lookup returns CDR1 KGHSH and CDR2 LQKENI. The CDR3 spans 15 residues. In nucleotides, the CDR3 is TGTGCCAGCTCACCGTTGGGACAGAATAATTCACCCCTCCACTTT. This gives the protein CASSPLGQNNSPLHF.

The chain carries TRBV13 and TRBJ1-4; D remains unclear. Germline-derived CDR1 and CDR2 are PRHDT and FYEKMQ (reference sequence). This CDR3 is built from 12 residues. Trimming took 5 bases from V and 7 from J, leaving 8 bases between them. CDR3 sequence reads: CASSAIREKLFF. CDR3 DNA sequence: TGTGCCAGCAGCGCTATTCGTGAAAAACTGTTTTTT.

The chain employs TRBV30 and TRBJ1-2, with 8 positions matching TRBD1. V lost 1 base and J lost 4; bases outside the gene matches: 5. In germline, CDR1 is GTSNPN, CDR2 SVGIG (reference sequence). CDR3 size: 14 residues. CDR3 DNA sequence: TGTGCCTGGAGTGCAGACAGGGGCGTCTATGGCTACACCTTC. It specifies CAWSADRGVYGYTF. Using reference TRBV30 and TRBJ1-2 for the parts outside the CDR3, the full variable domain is SQTIHQWPATLVQPVGSPLSLECTVEGTSNPNLYWYRQAAGRGLQLLFYSVGIGQISSEVPQNLSASRPQDRQFILSSKKLLLSDSGFYLCAWSADRGVYGYTFGSGTRLTVV.